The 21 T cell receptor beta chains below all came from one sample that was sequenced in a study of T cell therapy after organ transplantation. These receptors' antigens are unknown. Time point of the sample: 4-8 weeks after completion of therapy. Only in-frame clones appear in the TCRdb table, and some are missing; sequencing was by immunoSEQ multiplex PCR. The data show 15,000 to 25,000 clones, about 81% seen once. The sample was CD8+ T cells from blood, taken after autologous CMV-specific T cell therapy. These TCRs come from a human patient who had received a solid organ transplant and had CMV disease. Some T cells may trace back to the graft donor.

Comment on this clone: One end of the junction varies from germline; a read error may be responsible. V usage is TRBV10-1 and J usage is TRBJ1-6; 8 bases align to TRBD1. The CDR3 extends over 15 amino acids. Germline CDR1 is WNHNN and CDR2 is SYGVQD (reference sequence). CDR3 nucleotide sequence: TGCGCCAGCAGTGAGTTCTCGGGACAGGATTCTCCCCTCCACTTT. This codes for CASSEFSGQDSPLHF.

The CDR3 nucleotides read TGTGCCAGCAGCTTAGGTATCCTAGCGGGAGGCGCAGATACGCAGTATTTT. Its protein product is CASSLGILAGGADTQYF. The chain recombines TRBV7-8 with TRBJ2-3; 11 bases align to TRBD2. J lost 4 bases, V lost 1 base, and 7 bases had no gene match. The CDR3 is 17 amino acids. The germline V gene encodes CDR1 SGHVS and CDR2 FQNEAQ.

CDR3 protein: CASSVDAVQMNTEAFF. The CDR3 coding sequence is TGTGCCAGCAGCGTAGACGCAGTCCAGATGAACACTGAAGCTTTCTTT. V and J are TRBV9 and TRBJ1-1; D not certain. V was shortened by 0 bases and J by 0 bases, with 12 bases between the two germline ends. Germline assignment: CDR1 SGDLS and CDR2 YYNGEE. The CDR3 covers 16 residues. Together with reference TRBV9 and TRBJ1-1, the CDR3 gives the full variable domain: DSGVTQTPKHLITATGQRVTLRCSPRSGDLSVYWYQQSLDQGLQFLIQYYNGEERAKGNILERFSAQQFPDLHSELNLSSLELGDSALYFCASSVDAVQMNTEAFFGQGTRLTVV.

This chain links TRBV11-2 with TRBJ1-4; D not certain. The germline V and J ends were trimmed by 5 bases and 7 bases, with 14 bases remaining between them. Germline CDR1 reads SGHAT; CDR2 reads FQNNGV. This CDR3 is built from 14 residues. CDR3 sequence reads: CASSPPLLGEKLFF. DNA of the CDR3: TGTGCCAGCAGCCCACCCTTGCTGGGTGAAAAACTGTTTTTT.

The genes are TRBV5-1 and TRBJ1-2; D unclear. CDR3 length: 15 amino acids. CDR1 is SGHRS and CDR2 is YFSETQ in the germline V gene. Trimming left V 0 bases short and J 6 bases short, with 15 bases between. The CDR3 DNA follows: TGCGCCAGCAGCTTGGCCCAAATACCCTATGATGGCTACACCTTC. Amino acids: CASSLAQIPYDGYTF.

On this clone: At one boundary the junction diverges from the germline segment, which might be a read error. For the CDR3, the DNA is TGTGCCACCAGCCCCGGAACCGGGACCCTTCAAAGATTT. Protein sequence: CATSPGTGTLQRF. The genes are TRBV15 and TRBJ1-6, with D maybe TRBD1 (5 bases). Germline CDR1 LNHNV, CDR2 YYDKDF (reference sequence). This CDR3 region has 13 residues. Full variable domain (outside the CDR3, taken from reference TRBV15 and TRBJ1-6): DAMVIQNPRYQVTQFGKPVTLSCSQTLNHNVMYWYQQKSSQAPKLLFHYYDKDFNNEADTPDNFQSRRPNTSFCFLDIRSPGLGDTAMYLCATSPGTGTLQRFGNGTRLTVT.

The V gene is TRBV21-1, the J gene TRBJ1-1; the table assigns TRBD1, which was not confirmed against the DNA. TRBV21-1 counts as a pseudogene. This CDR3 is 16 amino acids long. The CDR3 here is CASSKPHRGVNTEAFF. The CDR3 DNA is TGTGCCAGCAGCAAACCCCACAGGGGAGTTAACACTGAAGCTTTCTTT.

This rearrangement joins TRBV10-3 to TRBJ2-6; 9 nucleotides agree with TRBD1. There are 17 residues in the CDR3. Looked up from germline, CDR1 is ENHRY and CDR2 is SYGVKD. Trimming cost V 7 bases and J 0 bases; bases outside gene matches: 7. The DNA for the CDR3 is TGTGCCATCACCCCGACAGGGGGGAGCTCTGGGGCCAACGTCCTGACTTTC. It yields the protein CAITPTGGSSGANVLTF.

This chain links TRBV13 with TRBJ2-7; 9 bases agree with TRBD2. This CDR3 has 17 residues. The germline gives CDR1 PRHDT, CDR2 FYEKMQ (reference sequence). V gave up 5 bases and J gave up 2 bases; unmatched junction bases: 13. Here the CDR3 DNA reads TGTGCCAGCAGCCCGACCCCAGGGCGGGAGGGGCCCTACGAGCAGTACTTC. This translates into CASSPTPGREGPYEQYF.

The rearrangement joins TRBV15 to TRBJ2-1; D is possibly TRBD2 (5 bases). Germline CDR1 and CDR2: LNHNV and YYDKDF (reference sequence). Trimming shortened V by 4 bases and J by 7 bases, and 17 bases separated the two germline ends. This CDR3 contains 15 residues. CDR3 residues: CATSIGLSSGNEQFF. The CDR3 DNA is TGTGCCACCAGCATCGGACTGTCCTCGGGGAATGAGCAGTTCTTC.

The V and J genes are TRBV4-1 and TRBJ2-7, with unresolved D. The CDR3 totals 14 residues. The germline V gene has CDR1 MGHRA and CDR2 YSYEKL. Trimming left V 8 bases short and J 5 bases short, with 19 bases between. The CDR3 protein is CASSQSARNNEQYF. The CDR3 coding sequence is TGCGCCAGCTCCCAAAGTGCCAGAAACAACGAGCAGTACTTC.

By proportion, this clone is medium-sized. CDR3 loop: CASKYGGAGPTTYEQYF. The CDR3 DNA is TGTGCCAGCAAGTACGGCGGGGCGGGCCCAACCACCTACGAGCAGTACTTC. The chain recombines TRBV14 with TRBJ2-7; a possible D gene is TRBD2 (6 bases). CDR1 and CDR2 from the germline V gene are SGHDN and FVKESK. The CDR3 runs to 17 residues. V dropped 7 bases and J dropped 2 bases, with 24 bases sitting between them.

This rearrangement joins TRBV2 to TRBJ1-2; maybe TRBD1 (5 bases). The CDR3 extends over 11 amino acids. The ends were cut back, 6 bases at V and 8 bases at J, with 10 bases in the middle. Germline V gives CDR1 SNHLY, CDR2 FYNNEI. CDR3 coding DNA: TGTGCCAGCAGCGCAGGGTACGGCTACACCTTC. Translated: CASSAGYGYTF.

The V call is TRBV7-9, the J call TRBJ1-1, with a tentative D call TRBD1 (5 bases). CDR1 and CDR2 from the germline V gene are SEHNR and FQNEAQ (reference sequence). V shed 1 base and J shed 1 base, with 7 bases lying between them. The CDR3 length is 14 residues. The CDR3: CASSLGGKNTEAFF. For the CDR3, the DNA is TGTGCCAGCAGCTTAGGGGGGAAGAACACTGAAGCTTTCTTT.

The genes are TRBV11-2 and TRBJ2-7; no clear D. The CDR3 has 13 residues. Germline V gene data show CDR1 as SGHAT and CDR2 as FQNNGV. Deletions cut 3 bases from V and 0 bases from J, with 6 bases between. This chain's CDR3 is CASSFPSSYEQYF. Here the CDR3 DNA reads TGTGCCAGCAGCTTCCCAAGCTCCTACGAGCAGTACTTC.

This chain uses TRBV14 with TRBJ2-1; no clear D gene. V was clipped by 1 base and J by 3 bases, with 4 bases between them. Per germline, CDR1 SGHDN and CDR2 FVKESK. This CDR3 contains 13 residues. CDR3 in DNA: TGTGCCAGCAGCCAAGTCCACTACAATGAGCAGTTCTTC. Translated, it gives CASSQVHYNEQFF. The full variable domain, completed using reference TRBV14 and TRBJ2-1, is EAGVTQFPSHSVIEKGQTVTLRCDPISGHDNLYWYRRVMGKEIKFLLHFVKESKQDESGMPNNRFLAERTGGTYSTLKVQPAELEDSGVYFCASSQVHYNEQFFGPGTRLTVL.

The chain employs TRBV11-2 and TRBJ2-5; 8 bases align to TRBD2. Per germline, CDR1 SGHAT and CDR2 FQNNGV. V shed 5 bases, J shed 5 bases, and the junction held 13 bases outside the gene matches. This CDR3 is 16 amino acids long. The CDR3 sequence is CASSPGILAGVETQYF. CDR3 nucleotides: TGTGCCAGCAGCCCCGGGATCCTAGCGGGCGTGGAGACCCAGTACTTC.

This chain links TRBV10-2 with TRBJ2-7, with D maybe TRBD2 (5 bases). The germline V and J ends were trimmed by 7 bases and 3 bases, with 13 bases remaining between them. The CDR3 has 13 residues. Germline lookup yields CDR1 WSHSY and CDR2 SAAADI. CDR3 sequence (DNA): TGCGCCAGCATGGAGGACTTATACTACGAGCAGTACTTC. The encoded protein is CASMEDLYYEQYF.

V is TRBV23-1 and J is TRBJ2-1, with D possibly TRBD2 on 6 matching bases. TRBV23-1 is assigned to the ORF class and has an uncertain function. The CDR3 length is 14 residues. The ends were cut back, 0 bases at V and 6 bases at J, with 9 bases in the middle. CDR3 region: CASSQSIGGNEQFF. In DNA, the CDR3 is TGCGCCAGCAGTCAATCCATCGGGGGCAATGAGCAGTTCTTC.

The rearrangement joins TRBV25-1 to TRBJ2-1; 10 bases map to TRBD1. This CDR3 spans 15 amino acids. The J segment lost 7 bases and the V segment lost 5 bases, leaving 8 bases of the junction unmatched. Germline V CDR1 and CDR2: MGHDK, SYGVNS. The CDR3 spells CASSPPGQGFNEQFF. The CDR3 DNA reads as TGTGCCAGCAGTCCCCCGGGACAGGGGTTTAATGAGCAGTTCTTC. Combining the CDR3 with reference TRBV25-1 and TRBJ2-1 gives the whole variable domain EADIYQTPRYLVIGTGKKITLECSQTMGHDKMYWYQQDPGMELHLIHYSYGVNSTEKGDLSSESTVSRIRTEHFPLTLESARPSHTSQYLCASSPPGQGFNEQFFGPGTRLTVL.

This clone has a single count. CDR3: CASSSSTGDHSPLHF. CDR3 nucleotide sequence: TGTGCCAGCAGCTCCTCGACGGGGGATCATTCACCCCTCCACTTT. The chain joins TRBV6-4 to TRBJ1-6; weak D call: TRBD1 (5 bases). The CDR3 is 15 amino acids. Trimming removed 6 bases from V and 8 bases from J, with 17 bases in between. Germline V gene lookup returns CDR1 MRHNA and CDR2 SNTAGT.